These T cell receptor beta chains were read from a single sample in a study of T cells in localized non-small cell lung cancer. Assay used: immunoSEQ multiplex PCR; TCRdb lists only in-frame clones, some missing. The data show about 1,300 clones, about 21% seen once. Sample: normal lung tissue next to the tumor, taken before any cancer treatment. The receptors were sampled from a woman aged 35 to 70 with stage II lung adenocarcinoma. The CDR3 runs from the conserved cysteine through the conserved F or W. A D gene is named only where the DNA matches it firmly. Only some rows state a clone size, as once, few, many or a class for expanded clones.

>few|TRBJ1-4|TRBV25-1|15|.
TGTGCCAGCAGACCCGAGGTGGGGATAGGGGAAAAACTGTTTTTT
CASRPEVGIGEKLFF
>large|TRBJ1-5|TRBV11-3|18|TRBD1
TGTGCCAGCAGCCGTAGCCGGGACAGGGTATCGAGCAATCAGCCCCAGCATTTT
CASSRSRDRVSSNQPQHF
>.|TRBJ1-6|TRBV30|14|.
TGTGCCTCAAAAGGTGATAGGGGGATTTCACCCCTCCACTTT
CASKGDRGISPLHF
>.|TRBJ2-7|TRBV18|14|TRBD2
TGTGCCAGCTCACCACTAGCGGGGGTAATCGAGCAGTACTTC
CASSPLAGVIEQYF
>medium-sized|TRBJ2-7|TRBV11-3|20|.
TGTGCCAGCAGTTTCCCCTTACACATGGACCTCTTAGAAGGGTCCTACGAGCAGTACTTC
CASSFPLHMDLLEGSYEQYF
>few|TRBJ2-7|TRBV29-1|11|TRBD2
TGCAGCGTGGGGGGGGCCTACGAGCAGTACTTC
CSVGGAYEQYF
>few|TRBJ1-3|TRBV9|17|.
TGTGCCAGCAGCGTAGTTGGTACAGGGAGGTCTGGAAACACCATATATTTT
CASSVVGTGRSGNTIYF
>.|TRBJ1-1|TRBV6-8|12|.
TGTGCCAGCAGTTACAATGGGGGTGAAGCTTTCTTT
CASSYNGGEAFF
>few|TRBJ1-5|TRBV11-3|18|TRBD1
TGTGCCAGCAGCCACCGGGACAGGGGGATAAGTAGCAATCAGCCCCAGCATTTT
CASSHRDRGISSNQPQHF
>few|TRBJ2-3|TRBV6-8|14|.
TGTGCCAGCAGTTACGATAGTAGCACAGATACGCAGTATTTT
CASSYDSSTDTQYF
>.|TRBJ2-7|TRBV19|14|.
TGTGCCAGTAGTATCGGGGGAGCCTTCTACGAGCAGTACTTC
CASSIGGAFYEQYF
>medium-sized|TRBJ2-1|TRBV11-3|14|.
TGTGCCAGCAGCTTAGATACTAGCATCGATGAGCAGTTCTTC
CASSLDTSIDEQFF
>.|TRBJ2-2|TRBV30|16|TRBD2
TGTGCCTGGAGTGCACCTAGCGGGGGGCCTCACCGGGAGCTGTTTTTT
CAWSAPSGGPHRELFF
>.|TRBJ2-7|TRBV29-1|12|.
TGCAGCGTGGAGGGTCTCTCCTACGAGCAGTACTTC
CSVEGLSYEQYF
>few|TRBJ2-2|TRBV11-3|14|.
TGTGCCAGCAGCTTATTCCTAGGATCCGGGGAGCTGTTTTTT
CASSLFLGSGELFF
>few|TRBJ2-7|TRBV6-8|14|TRBD2
TGTGCCAGCATCAGGGGACTAGGGTCCTACGAGCAGTACTTC
CASIRGLGSYEQYF
>.|TRBJ1-5|TRBV19|15|.
TGTGCCAGTAGTATCATCAGGGATTCCAATCAGCCCCAGCATTTT
CASSIIRDSNQPQHF
>.|TRBJ1-4|TRBV30|15|TRBD1
TGTGCCTGGAAAATAGGGGGCCATGAAAATGAAAAACTGTTTTTT
CAWKIGGHENEKLFF
>few|TRBJ1-1|TRBV6-8|13|.
TGTGCCAGCAGACCAGACAGCAACACTGAAGCTTTCTTT
CASRPDSNTEAFF
>once|TRBJ2-3|TRBV30|12|.
TGTGCCTGGAGTGTGCTAGAGTATACGCAGTATTTT
CAWSVLEYTQYF
>few|TRBJ1-1|TRBV11-3|15|TRBD1
TGTGCCAGCAGCTTTTCAGGGGGCACGAACACTGAAGCTTTCTTT
CASSFSGGTNTEAFF
>.|TRBJ2-3|TRBV9|13|.
TGTGCCAGCAGCTTAAGTGTACCAGATACGCAGTATTTT
CASSLSVPDTQYF
>few|TRBJ2-7|TRBV10-2|14|.
TGCGCCAGCACCCCCGGGACACCGATATACGAGCAGTACTTC
CASTPGTPIYEQYF
>.|TRBJ1-3|TRBV30|12|.
TGTGCTTGGTCACTATCTGGAAACACCATATATTTT
CAWSLSGNTIYF
>hyperexpanded|TRBJ2-2|TRBV19|15|.
TGTGCCAGTAGTAATCGCCTGACTGTTAGCGGGGAGCTGTTTTTT
CASSNRLTVSGELFF
>few|TRBJ1-5|TRBV9|16|TRBD1
TGTGCCACAACACCGGGACAGGTCTTTAGCAATCAGCCCCAGCATTTT
CATTPGQVFSNQPQHF
>large|TRBJ1-5|TRBV6-8|14|.
TGTGCCAGCAAGCATCAAAATAGCAATCAGCCCCAGCATTTT
CASKHQNSNQPQHF
>.|TRBJ1-2|TRBV15|15|TRBD1
TGTGCCACCAGCAGAGATCGGGACAGGGCCTATGGCTACACCTTC
CATSRDRDRAYGYTF
>.|TRBJ1-1|TRBV9|16|.
TGTGCCAGCAGCCCCCACCTCAAAGGGACGAACACTGAAGCTTTCTTT
CASSPHLKGTNTEAFF
>few|TRBJ2-1|TRBV11-3|15|TRBD2
TGTGCCAGCAGCTTCCCTAGCGGGAGGGGCGATGAGCAGTTCTTC
CASSFPSGRGDEQFF
>.|TRBJ1-1|TRBV19|13|.
TGTGCCAGTAGTATAGATCAGGGCTCTGAAGCTTTCTTT
CASSIDQGSEAFF
>.|TRBJ2-7|TRBV11-3|14|.
TGTGCCAGCAGCCTCCGGGACGCCACCTACGAGCAGTACTTC
CASSLRDATYEQYF
>.|TRBJ1-2|TRBV15|15|.
TGTGCCACCAGCGAAGCATTCACAGGGTACCATGGCTACACCTTC
CATSEAFTGYHGYTF
>medium-sized|TRBJ2-3|TRBV11-3|14|TRBD2
TGTGCCAGCAGCTCGAATAGCGGGGCAGATACGCAGTATTTT
CASSSNSGADTQYF
>.|TRBJ2-1|TRBV5-1|15|TRBD1
TGCGCCAGCAGCTTCCCTGGGACAGGGGGCGGTGAGCAGTTCTTC
CASSFPGTGGGEQFF
>few|TRBJ1-1|TRBV30|13|.
TGTGCCTGGAGTGGGCAGTCGAACACTGAAGCTTTCTTT
CAWSGQSNTEAFF
>.|TRBJ1-3|TRBV28|13|.
TGTGCCAGCAGTTTACAGGGAGGAAACACCATATATTTT
CASSLQGGNTIYF
>.|TRBJ2-3|TRBV10-1|16|TRBD1
TGCGCCAGCAGTGAGTCGAGGGACAGAGAAACAGATACGCAGTATTTT
CASSESRDRETDTQYF
>few|TRBJ2-2|TRBV6-8|13|.
TGTGCCAGCAGTCTTACAGGGACCGGGGAGCTGTTTTTT
CASSLTGTGELFF
>.|TRBJ2-1|TRBV9|12|.
TGTGCCAGCAGCTGGGGCGTCAATGAGCAGTTCTTC
CASSWGVNEQFF
>few|TRBJ1-1|TRBV10-3|14|TRBD1
TGTGCCATCAGTGAGCCAGGGGGGGTGGCTGAAGCTTTCTTT
CAISEPGGVAEAFF
>.|TRBJ2-7|TRBV7-5|19|.
TGTGCCAGCAGCTTAGTACTTGGGGCGGGACAGGGTATGGTCTACGAGCAGTACTTC
CASSLVLGAGQGMVYEQYF
>.|TRBJ1-1|TRBV11-3|14|.
TGTGCCAGCACCGGGGGGAGGGTGGCCACTGAAGCTTTCTTT
CASTGGRVATEAFF
>large|TRBJ1-1|TRBV19|15|.
TGTGCCAGTAGTAAGGTGCCAGGGCTGAACACTGAAGCTTTCTTT
CASSKVPGLNTEAFF
>.|TRBJ2-3|TRBV11-3|17|TRBD2
TGTGCCAGCAGCTTGAAAGGCGCGGGAGGTAGCACAGATACGCAGTATTTT
CASSLKGAGGSTDTQYF
>.|TRBJ2-7|TRBV15|15|TRBD1
TGTGCCACCAGCAGCCCACGGACAGGGCTCTACGAGCAGTACTTC
CATSSPRTGLYEQYF
>.|TRBJ1-2|TRBV6-8|16|TRBD1
TGTGCCAGCAGACAAAGCATCGGACAGGAGGGCTATGGCTACACCTTC
CASRQSIGQEGYGYTF
>few|TRBJ1-1|TRBV30|13|TRBD1
TGTGCCTGGAGTACAGGGGTGAACACTGAAGCTTTCTTT
CAWSTGVNTEAFF
>.|TRBJ1-1|TRBV19|14|TRBD1
TGTGCCAGTAGTATTCAGACAGGGGGCATTGGAGCTTTCTTT
CASSIQTGGIGAFF
>.|TRBJ2-5|TRBV5-1|17|TRBD2
TGCGCCAGCAGAACGCATAAACCGGGACTAGCAAAAGAGACCCAGTACTTC
CASRTHKPGLAKETQYF